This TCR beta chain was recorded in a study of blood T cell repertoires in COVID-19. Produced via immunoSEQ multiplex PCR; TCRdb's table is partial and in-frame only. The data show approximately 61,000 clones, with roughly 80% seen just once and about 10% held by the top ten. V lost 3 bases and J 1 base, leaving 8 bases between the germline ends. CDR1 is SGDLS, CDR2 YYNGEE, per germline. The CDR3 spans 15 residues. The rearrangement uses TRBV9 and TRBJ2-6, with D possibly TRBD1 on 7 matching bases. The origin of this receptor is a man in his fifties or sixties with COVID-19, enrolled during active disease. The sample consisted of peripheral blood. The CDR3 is CASSAGGSGANVLTF. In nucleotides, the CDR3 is TGTGCCAGCAGCGCAGGGGGGTCTGGGGCCAACGTCCTGACTTTC.